This T cell receptor beta chain was sequenced during a study of T cell responses to AZD1222 COVID-19 vaccine. Germline V CDR1 and CDR2: MNHEY, SVGAGI. The V gene end was trimmed by 6 bases and the J gene end by 5 bases; junction bases not matched to a gene: 4. The CDR3 runs to 13 residues. Assay: immunoSEQ multiplex PCR; the TCRdb copy retains only in-frame clones and omits some. Of 90,000 to 140,000 clones listed, around nine tenths are singletons. This sequence was found in an adult in good health. This chain links TRBV6-5 with TRBJ1-1, with 9 bases that match TRBD1. The starting material was peripheral blood, obtained on day 0 of AZD1222 vaccination. CDR3 bases: TGTGCCAGCAGAGACAGGGGGGGGACTGAAGCTTTCTTT. It encodes CASRDRGGTEAFF.